The 30 T cell receptor beta chains below all came from one sample that was sequenced in a study of naive and memory T cell subsets. The beta constant-region primer was an equimolar mix of two oligonucleotides covering TRBC1 and TRBC2. Four rounds of PCR amplified the ligated cDNA using nested alpha and beta constant-region primers plus SP2. From the UMI-ligation and nested PCR reads, TCRdb called clonotypes with MiXCR, one entry per CDR3 protein. The profile covers about 90,000 distinct CDR3 sequences, with about 11% appearing a single time and more than 0.13% taken by the ten largest. Study outcomes and limitations: Especially in CD8 cells, naive repertoires contained a few larger clonotypes, possibly CD45RA-re-expressing memory cells.

Which antigens these TCRs recognize remains unknown. Sequenced: naive CD4+ T cells from blood. These receptors were collected from a human donor in good health.

This clonotype was detected many times. The genes are TRBV27 and TRBJ2-1, with 12 bases identical to TRBD2. The CDR3 runs 21 residues. The V segment lost 4 bases and the J segment 6 bases; nucleotides outside the gene matches: 22. Germline CDR1 and CDR2: MNHEY and SMNVEV (reference sequence). The CDR3 DNA reads TGTGCCAGCAGTTCCCAGCAGTTGCAGGGACCAGGACTAGCGGGATTCAATGAGCAGTTCTTC. This encodes CASSSQQLQGPGLAGFNEQFF.

The chain uses TRBV7-9 and TRBJ1-4; D is uncertain. Per germline, CDR1 SEHNR and CDR2 FQNEAQ (reference sequence). Trimming took 1 base from V and 0 from J, leaving 18 bases between them. This CDR3 contains 19 residues. Here the CDR3 reads CASSLDSRGHPATNEKLFF. The CDR3 DNA reads as TGTGCCAGCAGCTTAGATAGCAGAGGCCATCCAGCAACTAATGAAAAACTGTTTTTT. Supplemented by reference TRBV7-9 and TRBJ1-4, the full variable domain reads DTGVSQNPRHKITKRGQNVTFRCDPISEHNRLYWYRQTLGQGPEFLTYFQNEAQLEKSRLLSDRFSAERPKGSFSTLEIQRTEQGDSAMYLCASSLDSRGHPATNEKLFFGSGTQLSVL.

This clonotype was recorded at least ten times. V is TRBV7-9 and J is TRBJ2-7; tentatively, D is TRBD1 (6 bases). The V end was cut by 1 base, the J end by 5 bases, with 12 bases between. CDR1 is SEHNR, CDR2 FQNEAQ, per germline (reference sequence). The CDR3 is 14 amino acids. The CDR3 sequence is CASSLGQGSHEQYF. DNA for the CDR3: TGTGCCAGCAGCTTAGGTCAGGGGTCGCACGAGCAGTACTTC. The whole variable domain, filled in from reference TRBV7-9 and TRBJ2-7, reads DTGVSQNPRHKITKRGQNVTFRCDPISEHNRLYWYRQTLGQGPEFLTYFQNEAQLEKSRLLSDRFSAERPKGSFSTLEIQRTEQGDSAMYLCASSLGQGSHEQYFGPGTRLTVT.

The J gene is TRBJ2-5, the V gene TRBV3-1; 14 nucleotides match TRBD2. CDR3 length: 16 residues. From germline, CDR1 is LGHDT and CDR2 YNNKEL (reference sequence). Trimming removed 5 bases from V and 7 bases from J; junction bases left unmatched: 9. CDR3 in DNA: TGTGCCAGCAGCAGCACCGGGACTAGCGGGAGAGTGACCCAGTACTTC. This encodes CASSSTGTSGRVTQYF.

There are a few counts of this clonotype. The rearrangement joins TRBV7-2 to TRBJ2-3; tentative D call: TRBD2 (5 bases). V lost 3 bases and J lost 2, with 15 bases in between. The CDR3 consists of 16 residues. Germline loops: CDR1 SGHTA, CDR2 FQGNSA. The CDR3 loop reads CASSFAGNAPTDTQYF. The CDR3 bases are TGTGCCAGCAGCTTCGCGGGCAACGCTCCCACAGATACGCAGTATTTT.

The chain carries TRBV13 and TRBJ1-2, with D perhaps matching TRBD1 (6 bases). The germline V gene has CDR1 PRHDT and CDR2 FYEKMQ (reference sequence). The CDR3 loop spans 14 amino acids. Trimming left V 2 bases short and J 4 bases short, with 11 bases between. CDR3 region: CASSLSGRGYGYTF. In DNA form, the CDR3 reads TGTGCCAGCAGCTTAAGCGGCAGGGGCTATGGCTACACCTTC.

This clonotype was seen repeatedly, ten times or more. The chain couples TRBV29-1 to TRBJ2-5, with 7 bases identical to TRBD1. The CDR3 consists of 15 residues. V lost 4 bases, J lost 2 bases, and 10 bases stayed unmatched. Germline V gene sequence: CDR1 SQVTM, CDR2 ANQGSEA. The CDR3 bases are TGCAGCGTTGTGTTACGGACAGGCATTCAAGAGACCCAGTACTTC. Protein: CSVVLRTGIQETQYF.

This clonotype was detected only a few times. The chain links TRBV28 to TRBJ2-7, with a possible D match to TRBD2 (6 bases). Between the trimmed V and J ends, which lost 2 bases and 7 bases, there was a span of 15 bases. In germline, CDR1 is MDHEN, CDR2 SYDVKM. The CDR3 totals 14 residues. The CDR3 sequence: CASSLGGTLFEQYF. In DNA form, the CDR3 reads TGTGCCAGCAGTTTAGGCGGGACTCTCTTTGAGCAGTACTTC.

This sequence joins TRBV6-2 or TRBV6-3 and TRBJ2-1; D might be TRBD1 or TRBD2, each matching 6 bases. Germline loops: CDR1 MNHEY, CDR2 SVGEGT. The CDR3 extends over 14 amino acids. V was shortened by 1 base and J by 7 bases, with 11 bases between the two germline ends. The CDR3 spells CASSYFVGGNEQFF. The CDR3 DNA sequence: TGTGCCAGCAGTTACTTCGTAGGGGGGAATGAGCAGTTCTTC.

This clonotype was detected a few times. The V and J genes are TRBV28 and TRBJ1-6; D is unresolved. There are 12 residues in the CDR3. The V gene lost 4 bases and the J gene lost 10 bases, with 8 bases spanning the gap. The V gene's germline CDR1 is MDHEN and CDR2 SYDVKM. CDR3 DNA sequence: TGTGCCAGCAGTTCCGGGCGGTCACCCCTCCACTTT. Translated: CASSSGRSPLHF.

This clonotype was counted at least ten times. V usage is TRBV9 and J usage is TRBJ1-1; D gene unclear. V shed 0 bases and J shed 5 bases, with 8 bases lying between them. The germline V gene encodes CDR1 SGDLS and CDR2 YYNGEE. This CDR3 is 13 amino acids long. The CDR3 sequence: CASSVDPGTEAFF. CDR3 nucleotides: TGTGCCAGCAGCGTAGATCCGGGTACTGAAGCTTTCTTT. The full variable domain, with the rest looked up from reference TRBV9 and TRBJ1-1, is DSGVTQTPKHLITATGQRVTLRCSPRSGDLSVYWYQQSLDQGLQFLIQYYNGEERAKGNILERFSAQQFPDLHSELNLSSLELGDSALYFCASSVDPGTEAFFGQGTRLTVV.

Only a few counts were recorded for this clonotype. The chain uses TRBV7-2 and TRBJ2-7; maybe TRBD2 (7 bases). The germline CDR1 and CDR2 sequences are SGHTA and FQGNSA. V was pared by 5 bases and J by 7 bases, with 15 bases between. This CDR3 comprises 13 residues. CDR3 protein: CASSRIGGGEQYF. The CDR3, as DNA: TGTGCCAGCAGCAGAATAGGGGGGGGGGAGCAGTACTTC.

The rearrangement joins TRBV20-1 to TRBJ1-2; TRBD1 agrees at 10 bases. V gave up 3 bases and J gave up 8 bases; unmatched junction bases: 12. CDR1 DFQATT and CDR2 SNEGSKA come from the germline V gene (reference sequence). The CDR3 consists of 15 residues. The CDR3 nucleotides are TGCAGTGCTAGGGGTTTTGATGGGACAGGGGTAGGCTACACCTTC. The encoded protein is CSARGFDGTGVGYTF.

This clonotype has only a few counts. The V call is TRBV19, the J call TRBJ1-5; D is unclear. The CDR3 length is 12 residues. Germline lookup yields CDR1 LNHDA and CDR2 SQIVND (reference sequence). V gave up 7 bases and J gave up 7 bases, with 11 bases separating them. The CDR3 loop reads CASNLGGQPQHF. Written as DNA, the CDR3 is TGTGCCAGTAATTTAGGCGGACAGCCCCAGCATTTT.

The chain carries TRBV5-1 and TRBJ1-2, with 7 nucleotides matching TRBD1. The CDR3 totals 15 residues. Germline V CDR1 and CDR2: SGHRS, YFSETQ. The V gene end was trimmed by 4 bases and the J gene end by 5 bases; junction bases not matched to a gene: 11. The CDR3 DNA sequence: TGCGCCAGCAGCCCCAGGACAGGCGAAGATTATGGCTACACCTTC. Amino acids: CASSPRTGEDYGYTF.

This clonotype was counted a few times. The rearrangement uses TRBV5-6 and TRBJ2-5, with TRBD2 matching 7 bases. Trimming at V came to 1 base and at J to 4 bases, leaving 7 bases not matched to a gene. CDR3 length: 15 residues. Germline loops: CDR1 SGHDT, CDR2 YYEEEE. The CDR3 coding sequence is TGTGCCAGCAGCTTGCTTGGGGGGGGTCGAGAGACCCAGTACTTC. Protein product: CASSLLGGGRETQYF.

This clonotype was detected ten times or more. This sequence joins TRBV5-6 and TRBJ1-2; TRBD1 matches 9 bases. The CDR3 spans 15 residues. Germline V gene lookup returns CDR1 SGHDT and CDR2 YYEEEE. J was trimmed by 5 bases and V by 6 bases; bases with no gene match: 11. The CDR3 protein is CASIETGTGNYGYTF. Here the CDR3 DNA reads TGTGCCAGCATCGAAACCGGGACAGGGAATTATGGCTACACCTTC.

This clonotype was picked up many times. This rearrangement joins TRBV12-3 or TRBV12-4 to TRBJ1-5, with 7 nucleotides matching TRBD1. Trimming at V came to 6 bases and at J to 0 bases, leaving 11 bases not matched to a gene. This CDR3 is built from 17 residues. CDR3 DNA sequence: TGTGCCAGCAGAACAGGGGAAAGCCTATATAGCAATCAGCCCCAGCATTTT. As protein: CASRTGESLYSNQPQHF.

This clonotype was seen ten or more times. The rearrangement joins TRBV20-1 to TRBJ1-4; D is undetermined. The CDR3 is 13 amino acids. V was pared by 0 bases and J by 4 bases, with 6 bases between. From germline, CDR1 is DFQATT and CDR2 SNEGSKA (reference sequence). The chain's CDR3 is CSARDLRNEKLFF. The CDR3 DNA sequence: TGCAGTGCTAGAGATTTACGTAATGAAAAACTGTTTTTT.

J is TRBJ2-3 and V is TRBV19; 8 nucleotides match TRBD1. Germline V gene lookup returns CDR1 LNHDA and CDR2 SQIVND (reference sequence). V shed 10 bases, J shed 3 bases, and the junction held 9 bases outside the gene matches. CDR3 length equals 14 residues. The CDR3 sequence is CATNRGESTDTQYF. The DNA of the CDR3 is TGTGCCACCAACAGGGGGGAATCGACAGATACGCAGTATTTT. Combining the CDR3 with reference TRBV19 and TRBJ2-3 gives the whole variable domain DGGITQSPKYLFRKEGQNVTLSCEQNLNHDAMYWYRQDPGQGLRLIYYSQIVNDFQKGDIAEGYSVSREKKESFPLTVTSAQKNPTAFYLCATNRGESTDTQYFGPGTRLTVL.

This clonotype was counted between two and nine times. This sequence joins TRBV12-3 or TRBV12-4 and TRBJ1-2; D possibly corresponds to TRBD1 (6 bases). This CDR3 is built from 13 residues. Deletions cut 5 bases from V and 4 bases from J, with 11 bases between. CDR3 sequence reads: CASSAGVGYGYTF. The CDR3 DNA reads as TGTGCCAGCAGTGCAGGGGTAGGCTATGGCTACACCTTC.

This clonotype was detected a few times. CDR3 sequence (DNA): TGCGCCAGCAGTGGGGGAAGGTACAATGAGCAGTTCTTC. It translates to CASSGGRYNEQFF. The chain recombines TRBV4-3 with TRBJ2-1; D may be TRBD1 or TRBD2 (5 bases each). CDR1 and CDR2 from the germline V gene are LGHNA and YSLEER. This CDR3 spans 13 amino acids. Trimming pared 6 bases from V and 4 bases from J, leaving 10 bases between.

The sample holds a few counts of this clonotype. This sequence joins TRBV7-2 and TRBJ2-3; D gene uncertain. The CDR3 has 13 amino acids. Germline V gene data show CDR1 as SGHTA and CDR2 as FQGNSA. V was shortened by 5 bases and J by 6 bases, with 12 bases between the two germline ends. CDR3 in amino acids: CASSRSELDTQYF. In DNA, the CDR3 is TGTGCCAGCAGCCGTTCGGAGTTGGATACGCAGTATTTT.

The rearrangement joins TRBV28 to TRBJ2-1, with a tentative D call TRBD2 (5 bases). The CDR3 length is 15 residues. Germline CDR1 MDHEN, CDR2 SYDVKM. The ends were cut back, 2 bases at V and 4 bases at J, with 12 bases in the middle. The CDR3 protein is CASSLTLERYNEQFF. CDR3 nucleotides: TGTGCCAGCAGTTTAACCCTCGAGCGGTACAATGAGCAGTTCTTC.

In its sample, this clonotype was seen a few times. J is TRBJ2-3 and V is TRBV29-1; D is undetermined. V lost 8 bases, J lost 4 bases, and 10 bases lay in between. Per germline, CDR1 SQVTM and CDR2 ANQGSEA. The CDR3 length is 11 residues. The CDR3 protein is CSPRWADTQYF. The CDR3 DNA follows: TGCAGCCCCCGTTGGGCAGATACGCAGTATTTT.

The chain recombines TRBV28 with TRBJ2-5; D assignment may be TRBD1 or TRBD2 (6 bases each). The CDR3 runs to 13 residues. Germline V gene data show CDR1 as MDHEN and CDR2 as SYDVKM. V was pared by 7 bases and J by 4 bases, with 13 bases between. CDR3 in DNA: TGTGCCAGCACCAAAGGGGGGATAGAGACCCAGTACTTC. Translating it yields CASTKGGIETQYF.

CDR3 region: CASRSTGARLAGGHVSDTQYF. In DNA form, the CDR3 reads TGCGCCAGCAGATCGACGGGGGCGCGACTAGCGGGAGGGCATGTATCAGATACGCAGTATTTT. J is TRBJ2-3 and V is TRBV5-1, with TRBD2 matching 14 bases. Germline-derived CDR1 and CDR2 are SGHRS and YFSETQ. The CDR3 contains 21 residues. V trimming: 5 bases; J trimming: 4 bases; junction bases outside the gene matches: 21.

The V call is TRBV12-3 or TRBV12-4, the J call TRBJ1-5, with TRBD1 identical over 8 bases. The CDR3 is 18 residues long. With V trimmed by 5 bases and J by 0 bases, 12 bases remained unmatched. CDR3 sequence (DNA): TGTGCCAGCAGTGGAGCGTCCGGGACAGGACTTAGCAATCAGCCCCAGCATTTT. Translation: CASSGASGTGLSNQPQHF.

This clonotype was detected only a few times. J is TRBJ1-3 and V is TRBV20-1, with D hard to call. Deletions cut 2 bases from V and 2 bases from J, with 4 bases between. In germline, CDR1 is DFQATT, CDR2 SNEGSKA (reference sequence). CDR3 size: 12 residues. CDR3 residues: CSARYTGNTIYF. CDR3 DNA sequence: TGCAGTGCTAGATACACTGGAAACACCATATATTTT.

The V gene is TRBV28, the J gene TRBJ1-1; D gene ambiguous. This CDR3 is built from 13 residues. V was clipped by 10 bases and J by 3 bases, with 15 bases between them. Germline V gives CDR1 MDHEN, CDR2 SYDVKM. CDR3 coding DNA: TGTGCCACCCTTCGGGGTACCTACACTGAAGCTTTCTTT. It specifies CATLRGTYTEAFF.